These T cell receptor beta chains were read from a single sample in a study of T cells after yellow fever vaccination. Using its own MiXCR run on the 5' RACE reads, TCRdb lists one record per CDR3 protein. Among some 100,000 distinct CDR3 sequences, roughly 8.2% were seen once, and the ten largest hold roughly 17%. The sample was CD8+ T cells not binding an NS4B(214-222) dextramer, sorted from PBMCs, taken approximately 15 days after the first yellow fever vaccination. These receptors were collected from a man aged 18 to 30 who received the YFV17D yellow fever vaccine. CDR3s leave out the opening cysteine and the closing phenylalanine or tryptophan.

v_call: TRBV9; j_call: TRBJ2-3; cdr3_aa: ASSGSSADTQY
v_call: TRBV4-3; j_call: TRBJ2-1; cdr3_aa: ASSQDTGGGGEQF
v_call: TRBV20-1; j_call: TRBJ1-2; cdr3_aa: SASPLGQGAPNYGYT
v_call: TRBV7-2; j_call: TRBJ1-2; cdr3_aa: ASSTGGADYT
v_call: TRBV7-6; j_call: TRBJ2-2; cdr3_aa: ASSRTNAGELF
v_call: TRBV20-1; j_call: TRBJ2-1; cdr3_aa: SARGTIRRNEQF
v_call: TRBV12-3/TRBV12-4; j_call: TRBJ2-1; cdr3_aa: ASSQSGLGEQF
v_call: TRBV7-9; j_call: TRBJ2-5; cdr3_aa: ASSLQDDRTQY
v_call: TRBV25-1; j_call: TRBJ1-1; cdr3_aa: ASSEDSLGNTEAF
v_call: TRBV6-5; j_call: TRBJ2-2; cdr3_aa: ASSYETGRNTGELF
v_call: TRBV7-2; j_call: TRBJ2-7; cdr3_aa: ASSPLAVYEQY
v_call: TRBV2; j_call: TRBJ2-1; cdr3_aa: ASGDLGYNEQF
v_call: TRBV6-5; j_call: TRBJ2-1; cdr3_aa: ASSYSSGLSYNEQF
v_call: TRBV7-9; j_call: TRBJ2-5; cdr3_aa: ASSDVRSKGETQY
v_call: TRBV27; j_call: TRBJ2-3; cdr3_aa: ASSPSAGDYNTDTQY
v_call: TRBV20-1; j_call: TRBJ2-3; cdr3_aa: SAPFGVATQY
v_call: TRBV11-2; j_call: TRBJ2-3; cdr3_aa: ASSLGIADSTDTQY
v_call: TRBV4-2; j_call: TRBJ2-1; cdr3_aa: ASSPQSSRTSARRPYNEQF
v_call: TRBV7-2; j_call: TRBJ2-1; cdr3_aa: ASSLWGNEQF
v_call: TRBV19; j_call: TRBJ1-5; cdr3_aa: ASTPGRSGGNQPQH
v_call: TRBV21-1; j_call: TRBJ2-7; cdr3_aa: ASSKGRVLAFHYEQY
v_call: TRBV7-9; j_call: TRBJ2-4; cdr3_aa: ASRSEETIQY
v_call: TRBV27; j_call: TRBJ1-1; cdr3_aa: ASSSPRGTEAF
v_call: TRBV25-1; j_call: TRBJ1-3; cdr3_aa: ASSEIGRGGNTIY
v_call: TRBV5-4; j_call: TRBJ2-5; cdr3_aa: ASSSGRETQY
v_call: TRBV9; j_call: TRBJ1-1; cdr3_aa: ASSVGWRVTEAF
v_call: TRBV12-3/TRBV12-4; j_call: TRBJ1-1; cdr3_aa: ASSLGQGIFSAEAF
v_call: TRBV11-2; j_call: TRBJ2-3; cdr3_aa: ASSLDLDTQY
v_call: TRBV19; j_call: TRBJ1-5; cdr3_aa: ASWDVNSKQPQH
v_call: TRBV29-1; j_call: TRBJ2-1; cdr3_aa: SAPLQGYNEQF
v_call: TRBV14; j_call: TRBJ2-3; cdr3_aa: ASSQSTGTSGTDTQY
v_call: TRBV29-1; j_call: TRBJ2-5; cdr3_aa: SVDGPGQGRETQY
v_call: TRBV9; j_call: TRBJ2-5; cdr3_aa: ASSVDRASGGDEETQY
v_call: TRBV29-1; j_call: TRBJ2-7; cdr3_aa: SVRDRGYEQY
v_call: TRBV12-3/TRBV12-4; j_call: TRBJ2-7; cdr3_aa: ASGPGGRPYEQY
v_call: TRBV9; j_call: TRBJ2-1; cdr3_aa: ASTAYGREADEQF
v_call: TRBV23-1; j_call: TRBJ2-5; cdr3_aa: ASSQGQKQETQY
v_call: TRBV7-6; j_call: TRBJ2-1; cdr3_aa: ASSAPGTGTYNEQF
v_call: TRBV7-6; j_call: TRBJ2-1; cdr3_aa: ASSFWGEGNEQF
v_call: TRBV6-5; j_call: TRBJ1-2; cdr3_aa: ASKISFNYGYT
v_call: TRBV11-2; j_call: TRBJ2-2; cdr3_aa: ASSLEFGVPTGELF
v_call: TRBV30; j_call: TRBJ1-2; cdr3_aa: AWNYHGTDYGYT
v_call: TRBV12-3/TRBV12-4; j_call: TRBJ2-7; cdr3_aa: ASRWTGAYEQY
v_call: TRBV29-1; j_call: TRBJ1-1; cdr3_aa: STGGGRHMNTEAF
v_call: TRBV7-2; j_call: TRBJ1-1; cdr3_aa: ASSGWGYPNAEAF
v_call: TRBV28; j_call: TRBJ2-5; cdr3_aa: ASSLILETQY
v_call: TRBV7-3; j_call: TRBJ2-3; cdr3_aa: ASAWAGGSDTQY
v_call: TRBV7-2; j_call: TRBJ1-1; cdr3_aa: ASSLVTGEGAF
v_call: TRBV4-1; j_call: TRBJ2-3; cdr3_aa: ASSQVWRGPTDTQY
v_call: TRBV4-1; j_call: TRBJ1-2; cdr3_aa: ASSPHLQGAMDGYT
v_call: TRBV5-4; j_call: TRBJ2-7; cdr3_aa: ASRALGEQY
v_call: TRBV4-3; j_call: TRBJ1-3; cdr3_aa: ASSQEVTGERNTIY
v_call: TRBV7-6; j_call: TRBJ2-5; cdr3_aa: ASSLMEYQETQY